Listed below are T cell receptor beta chains from one sample, sequenced in a study of OX40 agonist ivuxolimab in advanced cancers. Sequencing used immunoSEQ multiplex PCR; TCRdb keeps in-frame clones, though not all of them. The sample lists approximately 65,000 clones, around nine tenths occurring once. This material consisted of CD4+ or CD8+ T cells sorted from blood, taken in a trial of the OX40 agonist ivuxolimab. The receptors here all came from an adult with an advanced solid tumor such as melanoma, head and neck, liver or kidney cancer. Each CDR3 is given with its conserved first and last residue. A D gene is named only where the DNA matches it firmly. Clone size is shown for a subset of rows, as once, few, many or a class of expanded clone.

j_gene,abundance,v_gene,d_gene,CDR3nt,CDR3aa
TRBJ1-2,.,TRBV9,.,TGTGCCAGCAGCGTAGCGGCGGGTGCGGGCTATGGCTACACCTTC,CASSVAAGAGYGYTF
TRBJ2-2,.,TRBV7-3,.,TGTGCCAGCAGCTTAGGGCTAGCGCGCACCGGGGAGCTGTTTTTT,CASSLGLARTGELFF
TRBJ2-7,.,TRBV11-2,.,TGTGCCAGCAGCCCAGCCTACGAGCAGTACTTC,CASSPAYEQYF
TRBJ1-3,few,TRBV7-9,.,TGTGCCAGCAGCTTGCAGGCCTCTGGAAACACCATATATTTT,CASSLQASGNTIYF
TRBJ2-7,.,TRBV4-2,TRBD2,TGTGCCAGCAGCCAAGACCTAGCGGTCTACGAGCAGTACTTC,CASSQDLAVYEQYF
TRBJ2-7,.,TRBV5-1,.,TGCGCCAGCAGCGGGGGCATCTCCAGGATTACACGAACCTACGAGCAGTACTTC,CASSGGISRITRTYEQYF
TRBJ2-5,.,TRBV28,.,TGTGCCAGCAGTTTAGCCGAGACCCAGTACTTC,CASSLAETQYF
TRBJ2-1,.,TRBV5-4,.,TGTGCCAGCAGATTTGACACCTACAATGAGCAGTTCTTC,CASRFDTYNEQFF
TRBJ1-3,once,TRBV7-2,.,TGTGCCAGCAGCTTAGAACCATCGGGAAACACCATATATTTT,CASSLEPSGNTIYF
TRBJ1-2,.,TRBV10-2,.,TGCGCCAGCAGGTCGAGGGAGGGCTACACCTTC,CASRSREGYTF
TRBJ2-5,.,TRBV5-6,.,TGTGCCAGCAGCTTGGGAGGGAAAGAGACCCAGTACTTC,CASSLGGKETQYF
TRBJ2-4,.,TRBV19,.,TGTGCCAGTAGTGACTTTGGGCGGGGAAGCAAAAACATTCAGTACTTC,CASSDFGRGSKNIQYF
TRBJ2-2,.,TRBV27,TRBD2,TGTGCCAGCAGTTTATACCGCGCGGGAGGGGGTAGACCCGGGGAGCTGTTTTTT,CASSLYRAGGGRPGELFF
TRBJ2-7,few,TRBV28,.,TGTGCCAGCAGTAAACCGGGGTCCTTCTTCTACGAGCAGTACTTC,CASSKPGSFFYEQYF
TRBJ1-1,.,TRBV11-2,.,TGTGCCAGCAGCTTAGTGGGGGACGGCACTGAAGCTTTCTTT,CASSLVGDGTEAFF
TRBJ2-3,once,TRBV19,TRBD2,TGTGCCAGTAGTATATCGACTAGCGCTGCAGATACGCAGTATTTT,CASSISTSAADTQYF
TRBJ2-7,.,TRBV18,.,TGTGCCAGCTCAACAGGCCTCGCCTACGAGCAGTACTTC,CASSTGLAYEQYF
TRBJ2-1,.,TRBV11-1,.,TGTGCCAGCAGCTTAGTGTGGTCTAGCGTCGATGAGCAGTTCTTC,CASSLVWSSVDEQFF
TRBJ2-3,.,TRBV29-1,.,TGCAGCACACGTAGAAAGGGGAGCACAGATACGCAGTATTTT,CSTRRKGSTDTQYF
TRBJ1-4,.,TRBV4-1,.,TGCGCCAGCAGACTTACAGGTCCCAGTGAAAAACTGTTTTTT,CASRLTGPSEKLFF
TRBJ2-7,.,TRBV28,.,TGTGCCAGCAGTAGCTGGGAACAGGGGAGGTACGAGCAGTACTTC,CASSSWEQGRYEQYF
TRBJ2-6,.,TRBV6-5,.,TGTGCCAGCAGTTCGGACAGCATTTCTGGGGCCAACGTCCTGACTTTC,CASSSDSISGANVLTF
TRBJ2-5,.,TRBV7-6,TRBD1,TGTGCCAGCAGCTCCGGGACAGGGTTAGAGACCCAGTACTTC,CASSSGTGLETQYF
TRBJ1-5,once,TRBV10-3,.,TGTGCCATCAGTGAAGTCTCTATCCATCAGCCCCAGCATTTT,CAISEVSIHQPQHF
TRBJ2-7,.,TRBV9,.,TGTGCCAGCAGCGTAGCCCTGAGGGGGGGTGAGCAGTACTTC,CASSVALRGGEQYF
TRBJ1-2,few,TRBV2,.,TGTGCCAGCAGTGAAGGTGCAGGGAATGGGCTGTATGGCTACACCTTC,CASSEGAGNGLYGYTF
TRBJ2-3,few,TRBV7-3,.,TGTGCCAGCAGCTTAATGCCCAGCACAGATACGCAGTATTTT,CASSLMPSTDTQYF
TRBJ2-2,few,TRBV14,.,TGTGCCAGCAGCCTTTGGGGCAATAGCGGCATTTCACGGGAGCTGTTTTTT,CASSLWGNSGISRELFF
TRBJ2-7,.,TRBV9,.,TGTGCCAGCAGCGTCGGCTGGCGTGACGACTACGAGCAGTACTTC,CASSVGWRDDYEQYF
TRBJ1-1,few,TRBV29-1,.,TGCAGCGTGGTACTTTTGCGTAACAGGGAGGGATACGAAGCTTTCTTT,CSVVLLRNREGYEAFF
TRBJ1-2,.,TRBV7-2,.,TGTGCCAGCAGCTTACGGCCGGGAAGAGACTATGGCTACACCTTC,CASSLRPGRDYGYTF
TRBJ1-2,.,TRBV30,TRBD1,TGTGCCTCAAACTTGGACAGGGCTAACTATGGCTACACCTTC,CASNLDRANYGYTF
TRBJ1-5,.,TRBV28,.,TGTGCCAGCAGTCCCTCTTTCAGGGGATCTCCTAGCAATCAGCCCCAGCATTTT,CASSPSFRGSPSNQPQHF
TRBJ2-1,.,TRBV5-1,.,TGCGCCAGCAGCCTGGGGGGTATCGACAATGAGCAGTTCTTC,CASSLGGIDNEQFF
TRBJ1-2,once,TRBV2,.,TGTGCCAGCAGTTTGCAGCTCTATGGCTACACCTTC,CASSLQLYGYTF
TRBJ2-7,few,TRBV18,.,TGTGCCAGCTCACTAGCCGGGGGCGGCGAGTACGAGCAGTACTTC,CASSLAGGGEYEQYF
TRBJ2-7,.,TRBV10-3,.,TGTGCCATCAAGGGGGGAAACTCCTACGAGCAGTACTTC,CAIKGGNSYEQYF
TRBJ1-2,.,TRBV19,TRBD1,TGTGCCAGTAGTACTAGGACAGGGGGTCCGGCTAACTATGGCTACACCTTC,CASSTRTGGPANYGYTF
TRBJ1-5,.,TRBV30,.,TGTGCCTGGAGCGAACAGGGCAATCAGCCCCAGCATTTT,CAWSEQGNQPQHF
TRBJ2-2,once,TRBV25-1,.,TGTGCCACACAGGGGGGGGCCGGGGAGCTGTTTTTT,CATQGGAGELFF
TRBJ1-1,few,TRBV6-5,.,TGTGCCAGCAGTTACTCGATAGGCAGCCACACTGAAGCTTTCTTT,CASSYSIGSHTEAFF
TRBJ2-1,.,TRBV7-3,.,TGTGCCAGCAGCTCCTCCCCAACCAACGGGCGGCAGTTCTTC,CASSSSPTNGRQFF
TRBJ2-7,few,TRBV29-1,.,TGCAGCGTTGAGGGGTACAGGCCAGGGGATGGACACTACGAGCAGTACTTC,CSVEGYRPGDGHYEQYF
TRBJ2-5,.,TRBV28,.,TGTGCCAGCAGTTCCCCGTTCCAAGAGACCCAGTACTTC,CASSSPFQETQYF
TRBJ2-3,.,TRBV11-2,.,TGTGCCAGCAGCTCCGGGACACACACAGATACGCAGTATTTT,CASSSGTHTDTQYF
TRBJ2-3,.,TRBV5-4,TRBD2,TGTGCCAGCAGCTGGACCAGCGGGGGGGATACGCAGTATTTT,CASSWTSGGDTQYF
TRBJ2-7,.,TRBV11-2,.,TGTGCCAGCAGCCCTTTAACCGGGGCAACCTATTACGAGCAGTACTTC,CASSPLTGATYYEQYF
TRBJ1-3,.,TRBV28,.,TGTGCCAGCAGTTTAAGGACGGGTAACTCTGGAAACACCATATATTTT,CASSLRTGNSGNTIYF
TRBJ2-1,.,TRBV10-3,TRBD1,TGTGCCATCAGTGAGTCGGGGACAGGGGATAATGAGCAGTTCTTC,CAISESGTGDNEQFF
TRBJ2-7,.,TRBV7-2,.,TGTGCCAGCAGCTTAGACCATTACGAGCAGTACTTC,CASSLDHYEQYF
TRBJ1-1,.,TRBV7-9,TRBD1,TGTGCCAGCAGCAAACCGGGACAGGATAGCACTGAAGCTTTCTTT,CASSKPGQDSTEAFF
TRBJ2-3,.,TRBV4-3,TRBD1,TGCGCCAGCAGCCAAGATTCAGGGGGCCAGGATACGCAGTATTTT,CASSQDSGGQDTQYF